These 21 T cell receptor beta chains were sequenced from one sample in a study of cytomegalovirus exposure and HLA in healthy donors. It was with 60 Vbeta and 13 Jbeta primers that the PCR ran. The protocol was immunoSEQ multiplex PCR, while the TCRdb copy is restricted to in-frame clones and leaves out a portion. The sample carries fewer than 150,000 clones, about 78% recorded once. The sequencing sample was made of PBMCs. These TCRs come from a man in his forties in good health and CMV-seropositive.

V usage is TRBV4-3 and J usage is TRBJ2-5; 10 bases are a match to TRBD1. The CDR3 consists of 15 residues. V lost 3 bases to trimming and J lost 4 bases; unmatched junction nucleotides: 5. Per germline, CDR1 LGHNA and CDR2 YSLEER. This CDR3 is CASSQDRGNSETQYF. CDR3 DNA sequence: TGCGCCAGCAGCCAGGACAGGGGGAATTCAGAGACCCAGTACTTC.

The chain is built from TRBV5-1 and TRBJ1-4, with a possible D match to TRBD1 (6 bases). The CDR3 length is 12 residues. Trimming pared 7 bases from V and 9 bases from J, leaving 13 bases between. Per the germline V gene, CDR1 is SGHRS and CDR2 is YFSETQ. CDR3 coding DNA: TGCGCCAGCGACAGGACTTCTCAAAAACTGTTTTTT. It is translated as CASDRTSQKLFF.

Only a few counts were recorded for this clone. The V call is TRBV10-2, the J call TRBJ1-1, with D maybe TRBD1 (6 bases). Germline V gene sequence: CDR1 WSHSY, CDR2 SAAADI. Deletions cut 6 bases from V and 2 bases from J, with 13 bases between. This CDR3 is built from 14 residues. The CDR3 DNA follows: TGCGCCAGCAGGGACAGTTCTCTAAACACTGAAGCTTTCTTT. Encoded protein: CASRDSSLNTEAFF.

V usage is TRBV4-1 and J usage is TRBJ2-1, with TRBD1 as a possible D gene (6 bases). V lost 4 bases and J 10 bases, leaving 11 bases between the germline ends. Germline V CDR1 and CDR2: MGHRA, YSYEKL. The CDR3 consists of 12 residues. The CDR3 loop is CASSRDTGEQFF. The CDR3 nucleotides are TGCGCCAGCAGCCGGGACACGGGGGAGCAGTTCTTC.

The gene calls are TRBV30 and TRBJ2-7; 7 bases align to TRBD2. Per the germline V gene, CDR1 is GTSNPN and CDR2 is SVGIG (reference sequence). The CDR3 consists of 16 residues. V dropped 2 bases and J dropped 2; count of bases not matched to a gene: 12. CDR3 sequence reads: CAWSISVGGSTYEQYF. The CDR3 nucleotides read TGTGCCTGGAGTATCAGTGTGGGAGGGAGCACCTACGAGCAGTACTTC.

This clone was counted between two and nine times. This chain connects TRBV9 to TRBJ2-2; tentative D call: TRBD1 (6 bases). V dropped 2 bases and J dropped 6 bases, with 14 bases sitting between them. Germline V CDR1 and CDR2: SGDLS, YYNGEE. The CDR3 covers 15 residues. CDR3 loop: CASSVHREIAGELFF. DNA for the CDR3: TGTGCCAGCAGCGTTCACAGGGAGATCGCCGGGGAGCTGTTTTTT.

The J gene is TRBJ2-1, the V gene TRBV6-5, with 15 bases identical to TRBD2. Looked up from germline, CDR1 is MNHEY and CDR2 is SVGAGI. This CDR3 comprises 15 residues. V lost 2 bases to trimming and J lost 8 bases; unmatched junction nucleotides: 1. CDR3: CASSYGLAGGDEQFF. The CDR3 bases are TGTGCCAGCAGTTACGGACTAGCGGGAGGGGATGAGCAGTTCTTC.

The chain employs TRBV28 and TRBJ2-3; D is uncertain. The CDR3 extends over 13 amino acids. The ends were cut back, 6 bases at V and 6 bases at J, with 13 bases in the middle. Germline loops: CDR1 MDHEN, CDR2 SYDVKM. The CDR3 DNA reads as TGTGCCAGCAGCAGCGTTAAACCGGATACGCAGTATTTT. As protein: CASSSVKPDTQYF.

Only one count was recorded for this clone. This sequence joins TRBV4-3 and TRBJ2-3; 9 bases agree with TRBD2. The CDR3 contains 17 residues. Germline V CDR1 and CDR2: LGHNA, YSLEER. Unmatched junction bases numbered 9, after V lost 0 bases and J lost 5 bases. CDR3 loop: CASSQEEAGGPVDTQYF. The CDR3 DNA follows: TGCGCCAGCAGCCAAGAAGAGGCGGGGGGGCCCGTAGATACGCAGTATTTT.

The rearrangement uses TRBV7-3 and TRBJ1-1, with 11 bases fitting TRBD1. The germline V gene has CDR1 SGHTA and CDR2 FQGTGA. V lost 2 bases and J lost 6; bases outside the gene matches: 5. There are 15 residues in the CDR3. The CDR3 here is CASSLSAGQGAEAFF. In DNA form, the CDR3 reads TGTGCCAGCAGCTTATCCGCGGGACAGGGGGCTGAAGCTTTCTTT.

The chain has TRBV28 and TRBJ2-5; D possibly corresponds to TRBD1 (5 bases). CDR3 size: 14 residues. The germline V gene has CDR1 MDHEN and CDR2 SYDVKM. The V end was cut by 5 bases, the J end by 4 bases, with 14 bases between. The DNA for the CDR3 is TGTGCCAGCAGTCACGACAGCTTCGGAGAGACCCAGTACTTC. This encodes CASSHDSFGETQYF.

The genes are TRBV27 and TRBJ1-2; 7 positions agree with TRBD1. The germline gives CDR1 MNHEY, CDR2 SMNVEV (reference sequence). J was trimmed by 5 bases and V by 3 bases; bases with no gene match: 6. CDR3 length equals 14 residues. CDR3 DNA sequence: TGTGCCAGCAGTTTTAAGGGGGCGCGTTATGGCTACACCTTC. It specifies CASSFKGARYGYTF.

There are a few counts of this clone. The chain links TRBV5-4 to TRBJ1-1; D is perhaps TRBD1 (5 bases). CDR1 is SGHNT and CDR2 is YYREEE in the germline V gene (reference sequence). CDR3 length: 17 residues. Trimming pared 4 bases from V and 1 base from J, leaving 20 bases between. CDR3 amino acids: CASSLIRVSRRNTEAFF. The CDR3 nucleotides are TGTGCCAGCAGCCTAATCAGGGTTAGTAGGAGGAACACTGAAGCTTTCTTT.

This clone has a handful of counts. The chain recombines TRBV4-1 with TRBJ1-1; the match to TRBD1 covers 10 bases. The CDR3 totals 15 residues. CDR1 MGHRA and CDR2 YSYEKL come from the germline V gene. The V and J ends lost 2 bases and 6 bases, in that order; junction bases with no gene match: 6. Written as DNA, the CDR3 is TGCGCCAGCAGCCAACAAATCGGGACAGGGGCTGAAGCTTTCTTT. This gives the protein CASSQQIGTGAEAFF.

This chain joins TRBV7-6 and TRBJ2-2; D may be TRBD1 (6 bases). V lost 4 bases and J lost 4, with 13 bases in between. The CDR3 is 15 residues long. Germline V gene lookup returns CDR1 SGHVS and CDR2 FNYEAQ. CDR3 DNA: TGTGCCAGCAGCTACGATCGGACAGCCACCGGGGAGCTGTTTTTT. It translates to CASSYDRTATGELFF.

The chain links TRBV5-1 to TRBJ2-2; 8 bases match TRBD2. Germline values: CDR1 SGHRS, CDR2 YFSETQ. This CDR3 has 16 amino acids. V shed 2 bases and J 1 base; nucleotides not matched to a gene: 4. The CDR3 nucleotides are TGCGCCAGCAGCTTAGCGGGAGTTGGGAACACCGGGGAGCTGTTTTTT. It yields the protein CASSLAGVGNTGELFF.

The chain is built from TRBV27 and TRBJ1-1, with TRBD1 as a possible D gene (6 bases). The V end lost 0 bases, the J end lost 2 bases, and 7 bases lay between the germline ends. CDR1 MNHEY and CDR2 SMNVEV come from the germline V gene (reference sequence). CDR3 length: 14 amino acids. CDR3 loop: CASSLSGTNTEAFF. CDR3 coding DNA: TGTGCCAGCAGTTTATCGGGGACAAACACTGAAGCTTTCTTT.

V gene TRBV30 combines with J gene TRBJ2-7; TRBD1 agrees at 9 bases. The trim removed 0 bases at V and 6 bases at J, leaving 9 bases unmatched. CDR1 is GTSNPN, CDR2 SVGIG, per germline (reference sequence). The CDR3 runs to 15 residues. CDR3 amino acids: CAWSVFGTGIGEQYF. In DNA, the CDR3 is TGTGCCTGGAGTGTTTTCGGGACAGGGATTGGCGAGCAGTACTTC.

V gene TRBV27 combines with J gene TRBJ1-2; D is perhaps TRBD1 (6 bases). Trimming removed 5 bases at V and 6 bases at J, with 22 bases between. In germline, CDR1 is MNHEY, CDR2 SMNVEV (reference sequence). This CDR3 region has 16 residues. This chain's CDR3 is CASSTTAQGRFNGYTF. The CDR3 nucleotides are TGTGCCAGCAGTACCACAGCACAGGGACGTTTCAATGGCTACACCTTC.

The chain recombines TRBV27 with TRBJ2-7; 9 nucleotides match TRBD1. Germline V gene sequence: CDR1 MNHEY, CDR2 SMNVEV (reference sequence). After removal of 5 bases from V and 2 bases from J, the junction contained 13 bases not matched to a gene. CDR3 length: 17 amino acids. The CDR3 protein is CASSPTGQGLPTYEQYF. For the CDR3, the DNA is TGTGCCAGCAGTCCGACGGGACAGGGCTTACCTACCTACGAGCAGTACTTC.

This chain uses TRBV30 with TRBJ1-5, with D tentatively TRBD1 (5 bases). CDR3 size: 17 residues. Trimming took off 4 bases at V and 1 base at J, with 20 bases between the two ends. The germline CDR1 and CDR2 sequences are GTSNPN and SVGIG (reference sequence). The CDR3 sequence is CAWTPVSGRASNQPQHF. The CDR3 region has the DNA TGTGCCTGGACCCCGGTTTCAGGCAGGGCCAGCAATCAGCCCCAGCATTTT.